Below, 31 T cell receptor beta chains from the same sample are listed, as sequenced in a study of blood T cell repertoires in COVID-19. Assay used: immunoSEQ multiplex PCR; TCRdb lists only in-frame clones, some missing. The sample lists over 200,000 clones, approximately 89% occurring once. The material sequenced was PBMCs or T cells enriched from blood (not recorded which). The receptors were gathered from a woman under 40 who had been exposed to COVID-19.

A single count supports this clone. The chain employs TRBV24-1 and TRBJ1-2; 7 bases agree with TRBD1. V was pared by 7 bases and J by 4 bases, with 2 bases of the junction left unmatched. The CDR3 totals 12 residues. From germline, CDR1 is KGHDR and CDR2 SFDVKD. The CDR3 DNA is TGTGCCACCAGCGGGGACAGCTATGGCTACACCTTC. It yields the protein CATSGDSYGYTF.

The gene calls are TRBV9 and TRBJ2-1; 9 bases match TRBD2. Germline V CDR1 and CDR2: SGDLS, YYNGEE. V was clipped by 3 bases and J by 5 bases; unmatched bases: 15. The CDR3 is 18 amino acids. CDR3 nucleotide sequence: TGTGCCAGCAGCGCTGGACACTATAGCGGGAGCCGTCACAATGAGCAGTTCTTC. This sequence encodes CASSAGHYSGSRHNEQFF. Complete variable domain (other parts from reference TRBV9 and TRBJ2-1): DSGVTQTPKHLITATGQRVTLRCSPRSGDLSVYWYQQSLDQGLQFLIQYYNGEERAKGNILERFSAQQFPDLHSELNLSSLELGDSALYFCASSAGHYSGSRHNEQFFGPGTRLTVL.

This clone turned up a few times. This chain links TRBV11-2 with TRBJ2-1, with D unresolved. This CDR3 comprises 15 residues. Germline-derived CDR1 and CDR2 are SGHAT and FQNNGV. Trimming took 2 bases from V and 0 from J, leaving 8 bases between them. The CDR3 region is CASSLTISSYNEQFF. CDR3 DNA: TGTGCCAGCAGCTTAACTATCAGCTCCTACAATGAGCAGTTCTTC.

The chain uses TRBV5-1 and TRBJ1-1; 7 bases are shared with TRBD1. Germline lookup yields CDR1 SGHRS and CDR2 YFSETQ. Losses at the gene ends were 0 bases for V and 6 bases for J; bases not matched to a gene: 8. The CDR3 contains 15 residues. CDR3 sequence (DNA): TGCGCCAGCAGCTTGGCCGGAACAGGGGAGGCTGAAGCTTTCTTT. Its translation: CASSLAGTGEAEAFF.

The chain recombines TRBV4-1 with TRBJ1-2; 8 nucleotides align to TRBD1. Germline CDR1 is MGHRA and CDR2 is YSYEKL. The CDR3 has 14 residues. V lost 1 base to trimming and J lost 5 bases; unmatched junction nucleotides: 3. CDR3 DNA sequence: TGCGCCAGCAGCCAAGCAGGGGGCATTTATGGCTACACCTTC. Translated: CASSQAGGIYGYTF.

The rearrangement joins TRBV28 to TRBJ1-1, with 7 bases aligning to TRBD1. The CDR3 is 14 amino acids. From germline, CDR1 is MDHEN and CDR2 SYDVKM. Losses at the gene ends were 7 bases for V and 0 bases for J; bases not matched to a gene: 5. This chain's CDR3 is CASTATGMNTEAFF. The CDR3 region has the DNA TGTGCCAGCACCGCGACAGGGATGAACACTGAAGCTTTCTTT.

The chain joins TRBV23-1 to TRBJ1-1; no firm D call. TRBV23-1 is an ORF; its function is uncertain. Trimming took 0 bases from V and 0 from J, leaving 11 bases between them. The CDR3 loop spans 16 amino acids. The CDR3 nucleotides are TGCGCCAGCAGTCAATCGTCTCACAGCATGAACACTGAAGCTTTCTTT. Protein product: CASSQSSHSMNTEAFF.

The chain couples TRBV23-1 to TRBJ1-2; possibly TRBD1 for D (6 bases). TRBV23-1 is placed among ORFs of uncertain function. The V gene lost 0 bases and the J gene lost 2 bases, with 10 bases spanning the gap. This CDR3 contains 15 residues. As DNA, the CDR3 is TGCGCCAGCAGTCAATCCAAGGGGGGGAACTATGGCTACACCTTC. Its translation is CASSQSKGGNYGYTF.

The V call is TRBV3-1 (or the pseudogene TRBV3-2), the J call TRBJ1-2; the match to TRBD1 covers 7 bases. CDR3 length: 15 residues. V shed 5 bases, J shed 7 bases, and the junction held 13 bases outside the gene matches. Per germline, CDR1 LGHDT and CDR2 YNNKEL (reference sequence). For the CDR3, the DNA is TGTGCCAGCAGCGCAATCACCGGGACAGTTATTGGCTACACCTTC. This sequence encodes CASSAITGTVIGYTF.

The V and J genes are TRBV19 and TRBJ2-3; 10 positions agree with TRBD2. The CDR3 consists of 18 residues. Trimming removed 1 base from V and 1 base from J; junction bases left unmatched: 8. CDR1 LNHDA and CDR2 SQIVND come from the germline V gene (reference sequence). The CDR3 loop is CASSIGHGGLAGTDTQYF. The CDR3 nucleotides read TGTGCCAGTAGTATAGGTCATGGAGGACTAGCGGGCACAGATACGCAGTATTTT.

The chain links TRBV7-2 to TRBJ2-7, with D possibly being TRBD2 (5 bases). The CDR3 consists of 14 residues. CDR1 is SGHTA and CDR2 is FQGNSA in the germline V gene. V was shortened by 4 bases and J by 0 bases, with 10 bases between the two germline ends. The CDR3 sequence: CASSSDFTSYEQYF. DNA for the CDR3: TGTGCCAGCAGCTCGGACTTTACCTCCTACGAGCAGTACTTC.

The chain uses TRBV2 and TRBJ1-2, with TRBD1 matching 8 bases. J lost 1 base, V lost 5 bases, and 6 bases had no gene match. Germline CDR1 is SNHLY and CDR2 is FYNNEI. The CDR3 contains 15 residues. The CDR3 is CASSPRGQGNYGYTF. CDR3 nucleotides: TGTGCCAGCAGTCCCCGAGGACAGGGTAACTATGGCTACACCTTC.

The CDR3 sequence: CASSGPTSSREQFF. The CDR3 DNA reads as TGTGCCAGCAGCGGCCCGACTAGCTCTCGTGAGCAGTTCTTC. The genes are TRBV7-8 and TRBJ2-1; 7 nucleotides align to TRBD2. CDR3 size: 14 residues. V trimming: 5 bases; J trimming: 9 bases; junction bases outside the gene matches: 10. The germline gives CDR1 SGHVS, CDR2 FQNEAQ.

The rearrangement joins TRBV3-1 (or the pseudogene TRBV3-2) to TRBJ1-2; D remains ambiguous. The CDR3 length is 15 residues. The germline gives CDR1 LGHDT, CDR2 YNNKEL (reference sequence). V lost 3 bases to trimming and J lost 2 bases, with 13 bases between them. The CDR3 DNA is TGTGCCAGCAGCCACCTGGGAGGGCTCAACTATGGCTACACCTTC. Its translation: CASSHLGGLNYGYTF.

The V call is TRBV2, the J call TRBJ2-2; D possibly corresponds to TRBD2 (6 bases). V lost 6 bases and J 4 bases, leaving 12 bases between the germline ends. The CDR3 is made up of 14 amino acids. The germline V gene encodes CDR1 SNHLY and CDR2 FYNNEI. The CDR3: CASRGRTGTGELFF. For the CDR3, the DNA is TGTGCCAGCAGAGGGAGGACGGGCACCGGGGAGCTGTTTTTT.

This chain joins TRBV5-1 and TRBJ2-7; 8 positions match TRBD2. V dropped 0 bases and J dropped 2; count of bases not matched to a gene: 7. The germline gives CDR1 SGHRS, CDR2 YFSETQ. The CDR3 is 16 residues long. In DNA form, the CDR3 reads TGCGCCAGCAGCTTGGATTCAACTAGCGGTGCCTACGAGCAGTACTTC. Translation gives CASSLDSTSGAYEQYF.

In this sample, this clone turned up once. This sequence joins TRBV29-1 and TRBJ2-1, with D perhaps TRBD1 (6 bases). Germline values: CDR1 SQVTM, CDR2 ANQGSEA. Trimming took off 5 bases at V and 5 bases at J, with 16 bases between the two ends. This CDR3 has 14 residues. The CDR3 nucleotides read TGCAGCGTTCTCGTAGGGGGAACTGACAATGAGCAGTTCTTC. Protein sequence: CSVLVGGTDNEQFF.

This chain joins TRBV28 and TRBJ2-3; TRBD1 matches 10 bases. This CDR3 has 17 residues. J was trimmed by 2 bases and V by 5 bases; bases with no gene match: 10. Germline V gives CDR1 MDHEN, CDR2 SYDVKM. The CDR3 nucleotides are TGTGCCAGCAGTCCTTTAGGACAGGGGGTTTACACAGATACGCAGTATTTT. As protein: CASSPLGQGVYTDTQYF.

The chain is built from TRBV6-5 and TRBJ1-3; D ambiguous. With 8 bases removed from V and 3 bases from J, the gap between germline ends came to 11 bases. Germline values: CDR1 MNHEY, CDR2 SVGAGI. The CDR3 length is 13 residues. The CDR3 nucleotides are TGTGCCAGCTCCGGGTCTCGTGGAAACACCATATATTTT. Translating it yields CASSGSRGNTIYF.

The chain recombines TRBV11-2 with TRBJ2-7, with D possibly being TRBD1 (5 bases). Germline CDR1 and CDR2: SGHAT and FQNNGV. Trimming left V 0 bases short and J 0 bases short, with 9 bases between. This CDR3 region has 15 residues. The CDR3 region has the DNA TGTGCCAGCAGCTTAGACAGGGTCAACTCCTACGAGCAGTACTTC. Translation gives CASSLDRVNSYEQYF.

This clone came up many times. V and J are TRBV6-1 and TRBJ2-1; 10 bases agree with TRBD2. The trim removed 0 bases at V and 8 bases at J, leaving 4 bases unmatched. The germline V gene encodes CDR1 MNHNS and CDR2 SASEGT. The CDR3 runs 15 residues. The DNA of the CDR3 is TGTGCCAGCAGTGAAGCTAGCGGGAGGTGGGATGAGCAGTTCTTC. As protein: CASSEASGRWDEQFF.

The chain has TRBV2 and TRBJ1-3, with D tentatively TRBD1 (6 bases). CDR1 SNHLY and CDR2 FYNNEI come from the germline V gene. This CDR3 is 15 amino acids long. V lost 7 bases and J lost 0, with 13 bases in between. The DNA of the CDR3 is TGTGCCAGCACCCCGACAGGCGACTCTGGAAACACCATATATTTT. Translated: CASTPTGDSGNTIYF.

With regard to this clone: This CDR3 is also generated by other DNA sequences in the sample. J is TRBJ1-6 and V is TRBV12-3 or TRBV12-4, with D unresolved. This CDR3 spans 11 amino acids. Trimming removed 6 bases at V and 6 bases at J, with 3 bases between. For the CDR3, the DNA is TGTGCCAGCAGCCGTAATTCACCCCTCCACTTT. As protein: CASSRNSPLHF.

V gene TRBV6-5 combines with J gene TRBJ1-1; 7 bases map to TRBD1. Per germline, CDR1 MNHEY and CDR2 SVGAGI. Trimming took 2 bases from V and 2 from J; bases not matched to a gene: 5. CDR3 length equals 15 residues. The CDR3 loop reads CASSYRGGENTEAFF. The CDR3, as DNA: TGTGCCAGCAGTTACAGAGGGGGCGAAAACACTGAAGCTTTCTTT.

The rearrangement links TRBV5-1 to TRBJ1-2; D call uncertain. V lost 4 bases and J 3 bases, leaving 10 bases between the germline ends. The CDR3 spans 13 residues. From germline, CDR1 is SGHRS and CDR2 YFSETQ. The CDR3 DNA follows: TGCGCCAGCAGCACTGGTCGAGACTATGGCTACACCTTC. This translates into CASSTGRDYGYTF. Together with reference TRBV5-1 and TRBJ1-2, the CDR3 gives the full variable domain: KAGVTQTPRYLIKTRGQQVTLSCSPISGHRSVSWYQQTPGQGLQFLFEYFSETQRNKGNFPGRFSGRQFSNSRSEMNVSTLELGDSALYLCASSTGRDYGYTFGSGTRLTVV.

This clone was found a few times. This chain connects TRBV6-1 to TRBJ1-3; TRBD1 aligns across 9 bases. The CDR3 length is 18 residues. Germline CDR1 and CDR2: MNHNS and SASEGT. J lost 6 bases, V lost 0 bases, and 12 bases had no gene match. The CDR3 nucleotides are TGTGCCAGCAGTGAAGCCGGGACAGGGCTCTTTTCTTTAAACACCATATATTTT. Protein sequence: CASSEAGTGLFSLNTIYF.

V gene TRBV29-1 combines with J gene TRBJ2-4, with TRBD2 identical over 8 bases. The CDR3 sequence is 14 residues long. The J segment lost 7 bases and the V segment lost 0 bases, leaving 5 bases of the junction unmatched. CDR1 and CDR2 (germline): SQVTM, ANQGSEA. The CDR3 DNA follows: TGCAGCGTTGAAGATCCAGCGGGAGTGAACATTCAGTACTTC. It codes for CSVEDPAGVNIQYF. The full variable domain, completed using reference TRBV29-1 and TRBJ2-4, is SAVISQKPSRDICQRGTSLTIQCQVDSQVTMMFWYRQQPGQSLTLIATANQGSEATYESGFVIDKFPISRPNLTFSTLTVSNMSPEDSSIYLCSVEDPAGVNIQYFGAGTRLSVL.

The CDR3 region has the DNA TGTGCCAGCAGCGTAGAAGGGGGAGGGGGAGAGACCCAGTACTTC. Amino acids: CASSVEGGGGETQYF. V gene TRBV9 combines with J gene TRBJ2-5, with D maybe TRBD2 (7 bases). Germline V lookup: CDR1 SGDLS, CDR2 YYNGEE. The CDR3 is made up of 15 amino acids. V was clipped by 0 bases and J by 4 bases, with 13 bases between them.

This clone was seen just once. V and J are TRBV9 and TRBJ2-5; TRBD2 might be the D (5 bases). CDR1 and CDR2 from the germline V gene are SGDLS and YYNGEE. Trimming took off 0 bases at V and 5 bases at J, with 11 bases between the two ends. The CDR3 is 14 amino acids. The CDR3 region is CASSVDLGGETQYF. CDR3 nucleotide sequence: TGTGCCAGCAGCGTAGACCTAGGCGGGGAGACCCAGTACTTC.

The V gene is TRBV11-3, the J gene TRBJ2-1; TRBD1 matches at 9 bases. The CDR3 is 15 amino acids. J was trimmed by 2 bases and V by 1 base; bases with no gene match: 0. Per germline, CDR1 SGHNT and CDR2 YENEEA. CDR3 sequence: CASSLGQGAYNEQFF. CDR3 in DNA: TGTGCCAGCAGCTTAGGACAGGGGGCCTACAATGAGCAGTTCTTC.

This clone was counted a single time. The chain links TRBV10-3 to TRBJ2-5; 14 bases are a match to TRBD2. CDR1 and CDR2 from the germline V gene are ENHRY and SYGVKD. The CDR3 is 15 amino acids. The V segment lost 5 bases and the J segment 5 bases; nucleotides outside the gene matches: 4. The CDR3, as DNA: TGTGCCATCAGTTCCGGGACTAGCGGGGGCGAGACCCAGTACTTC. This codes for CAISSGTSGGETQYF.